One and the same sample provided the 16 T cell receptor beta chains below, sequenced in a study of cytomegalovirus exposure and HLA in healthy donors. The PCR ran on 60 Vbeta and 13 Jbeta primers. TCRdb's copy holds only in-frame clones and misses some; the assay was immunoSEQ multiplex PCR. The data show 99,000 or so clones, 13% to 15% seen once. The sequenced sample was PBMCs. These receptors were collected from a female donor in good health and CMV-seronegative.

This clone was counted between two and nine times. The chain has TRBV27 and TRBJ1-1, with 7 bases matching TRBD1. The CDR3 is 13 amino acids. The trim removed 3 bases at V and 7 bases at J, leaving 5 bases unmatched. CDR1 is MNHEY and CDR2 is SMNVEV in the germline V gene (reference sequence). In DNA form, the CDR3 reads TGTGCCAGCAGTTTCCGGGACAGAAGTGAAGCTTTCTTT. Translation: CASSFRDRSEAFF.

This clone was seen more than once but under ten times. The V and J genes are TRBV10-3 and TRBJ2-7; TRBD2 matches 9 bases. Unmatched junction bases numbered 6, after V lost 6 bases and J lost 3 bases. From germline, CDR1 is ENHRY and CDR2 SYGVKD. The CDR3 consists of 14 residues. CDR3 in DNA: TGTGCCATCAGGGCTAGCGGGGCCGGCTACGAGCAGTACTTC. Translated: CAIRASGAGYEQYF.

The chain employs TRBV4-3 and TRBJ2-6, with TRBD2 as a possible D gene (5 bases). Germline-derived CDR1 and CDR2 are LGHNA and YSLEER. The CDR3 contains 16 residues. Trimming stripped 0 bases from V and 4 bases from J, with 10 bases between. CDR3 DNA sequence: TGCGCCAGCAGCCAAGAAGGGCCGGGGGGGGCCAACGTCCTGACTTTC. Amino acid sequence: CASSQEGPGGANVLTF.

V and J are TRBV5-6 and TRBJ2-1; D perhaps matches TRBD1 (7 bases). V lost 4 bases and J 8 bases, leaving 16 bases between the germline ends. Germline V CDR1 and CDR2: SGHDT, YYEEEE. The CDR3 extends over 14 amino acids. The CDR3 is CASSGLQGGYEQFF. CDR3 DNA: TGTGCCAGCAGCGGACTGCAGGGGGGCTATGAGCAGTTCTTC.

The rearrangement links TRBV30 to TRBJ1-2; 8 positions agree with TRBD1. With 0 bases clipped from V and 5 bases from J, the junction kept 5 bases outside the gene matches. Germline CDR1 and CDR2: GTSNPN and SVGIG (reference sequence). The CDR3 is 14 residues long. The CDR3 region has the DNA TGTGCCTGGAGTGTACAGGGGGAAGCGTATGGCTACACCTTC. Protein product: CAWSVQGEAYGYTF.

The chain recombines TRBV5-8 with TRBJ2-1; 9 nucleotides agree with TRBD2. Germline CDR1 and CDR2: SGHTS and YDEGEE. The CDR3 has 16 amino acids. V shed 4 bases and J 2 bases; nucleotides not matched to a gene: 7. The CDR3 DNA sequence: TGTGCCAGCAGCCAAGGGGTAGCGGGGGCCTACAATGAGCAGTTCTTC. Protein sequence: CASSQGVAGAYNEQFF.

There are a few counts of this clone. Other DNA sequences in this specimen translate into the identical CDR3. This sequence joins TRBV5-6 and TRBJ2-7; tentative D call: TRBD2 (5 bases). Germline CDR1 SGHDT, CDR2 YYEEEE. Trimming left V 5 bases short and J 0 bases short, with 12 bases between. The CDR3 runs to 14 residues. This CDR3 is CASSRTGSSYEQYF. The CDR3 nucleotides read TGTGCCAGCAGTAGGACTGGGAGCTCCTACGAGCAGTACTTC.

The chain carries TRBV4-2 and TRBJ1-1; D possibly corresponds to TRBD1 (5 bases). The CDR3 loop spans 13 amino acids. V dropped 1 base and J dropped 3 bases, with 6 bases sitting between them. CDR1 LGHNA and CDR2 YNFKEQ come from the germline V gene. DNA for the CDR3: TGTGCCAGCAGCCAAGTCAGGGACACTGAAGCTTTCTTT. Protein: CASSQVRDTEAFF.

The J gene is TRBJ1-2, the V gene TRBV5-4; D is possibly TRBD1 (6 bases). The CDR3 is 16 amino acids. Germline values: CDR1 SGHNT, CDR2 YYREEE (reference sequence). Trimming pared 2 bases from V and 8 bases from J, leaving 22 bases between. Written as DNA, the CDR3 is TGTGCCAGCAGCTTACGATTCTACAGGGACGGCGGCGGCTACACCTTC. Its translation is CASSLRFYRDGGGYTF.

J is TRBJ2-5 and V is TRBV9; TRBD1 agrees at 12 bases. CDR1 and CDR2 (germline): SGDLS, YYNGEE. Trimming cost V 4 bases and J 5 bases; bases outside gene matches: 6. The CDR3 covers 15 residues. The CDR3 region has the DNA TGTGCCAGCAGCACGGGACAGGGGGCTCCGGAGACCCAGTACTTC. It translates to CASSTGQGAPETQYF.

The chain recombines TRBV6-5 with TRBJ2-7; 9 nucleotides agree with TRBD1. Looked up from germline, CDR1 is MNHEY and CDR2 is SVGAGI. V lost 0 bases and J lost 3; bases outside the gene matches: 6. This CDR3 comprises 16 residues. The CDR3 DNA follows: TGTGCCAGCAGTTACTCGGGCGGGACAGGGAACTACGAGCAGTACTTC. Translation: CASSYSGGTGNYEQYF.

This clone turned up a few times. The chain couples TRBV13 to TRBJ2-7; possibly TRBD1 for D (6 bases). CDR1 is PRHDT, CDR2 FYEKMQ, per germline (reference sequence). Trimming pared 4 bases from V and 4 bases from J, leaving 11 bases between. The CDR3 length is 13 residues. CDR3 amino acids: CASSSSRGYEQYF. DNA for the CDR3: TGTGCCAGCAGCTCGTCCAGGGGTTACGAGCAGTACTTC.

The chain carries TRBV4-3 and TRBJ2-3, with 11 bases lining up with TRBD2. Germline trimming cut 0 bases from V and 4 bases from J; bases unmatched to any gene: 9. The germline V gene has CDR1 LGHNA and CDR2 YSLEER. The CDR3 has 18 residues. The CDR3 coding sequence is TGCGCCAGCAGCCAAGAGGGTTTACTACTAGCGGGGGCAGATACGCAGTATTTT. The encoded protein is CASSQEGLLLAGADTQYF.

This clone was detected only a few times. The chain uses TRBV2 and TRBJ2-2; TRBD1 matches at 11 bases. The V and J ends lost 6 bases and 6 bases, in that order; junction bases with no gene match: 6. This CDR3 has 15 amino acids. Germline loops: CDR1 SNHLY, CDR2 FYNNEI. This CDR3 is CASRAGTGGAGELFF. The CDR3 DNA reads TGTGCCAGCAGGGCCGGGACAGGGGGGGCCGGGGAGCTGTTTTTT.

This clone was found a few times. The genes are TRBV2 and TRBJ1-5; perhaps TRBD1 as D (5 bases). This CDR3 has 13 amino acids. The V and J ends lost 6 bases and 1 base respectively, with 7 bases between them. Germline loops: CDR1 SNHLY, CDR2 FYNNEI. The CDR3 DNA sequence: TGTGCCAGCAGCTCAGGGAGCAATCAGCCCCAGCATTTT. Amino acid sequence: CASSSGSNQPQHF.

Only a few counts were recorded for this clone. The rearrangement uses TRBV14 and TRBJ1-1, with TRBD1 matching 9 bases. Looked up from germline, CDR1 is SGHDN and CDR2 is FVKESK. J was trimmed by 5 bases and V by 3 bases; bases with no gene match: 13. The CDR3 loop spans 17 amino acids. The CDR3 loop is CASSHLWTGARWTEAFF. The CDR3 coding sequence is TGTGCCAGCAGCCATCTTTGGACAGGGGCCCGTTGGACTGAAGCTTTCTTT. The full variable domain, with the rest looked up from reference TRBV14 and TRBJ1-1, is EAGVTQFPSHSVIEKGQTVTLRCDPISGHDNLYWYRRVMGKEIKFLLHFVKESKQDESGMPNNRFLAERTGGTYSTLKVQPAELEDSGVYFCASSHLWTGARWTEAFFGQGTRLTVV.